This is a list of T cell receptor beta chains from one sample in a study of T cells in localized non-small cell lung cancer. Assay used: immunoSEQ multiplex PCR; TCRdb lists only in-frame clones, some missing. The sample lists some 19,000 clones, under 95% occurring once. Sequencing used peripheral blood, obtained before any cancer treatment. The receptor set was obtained from a male donor aged 60 or older with stage I squamous cell lung carcinoma. CDR3s include the opening cysteine and the closing phenylalanine or tryptophan. Each record gives: J gene, D gene, V gene, clone size, CDR3 protein, CDR3 DNA. The D gene is left open where the match is weak. Part of the rows lack a size; the others show once, few, many or a class for expanded clones.

>TRBJ2-5|-|TRBV20-1|-
CSAQRGETQYF
TGCAGTGCTCAGAGGGGGGAGACCCAGTACTTC
>TRBJ1-2|-|TRBV28|-
CASLGQVDLYGYTF
TGTGCCAGCCTGGGGCAGGTCGACCTCTATGGCTACACCTTC
>TRBJ2-2|-|TRBV5-1|-
CASSLGDLAGELFF
TGCGCCAGCAGCTTGGGGGACCTCGCGGGGGAGCTGTTTTTT
>TRBJ1-2|-|TRBV14|once
CASSQDLASSYGYTF
TGTGCCAGCAGCCAAGATCTGGCCTCGTCCTATGGCTACACCTTC
>TRBJ2-7|TRBD2|TRBV7-6|-
CASSNPGGTSSYEQYF
TGTGCCAGCAGCAACCCGGGGGGGACTAGTTCCTACGAGCAGTACTTC
>TRBJ2-5|-|TRBV30|-
CAWSPGQRGETQYF
TGTGCCTGGAGTCCGGGACAGCGGGGGGAGACCCAGTACTTC
>TRBJ2-3|-|TRBV29-1|-
CSADTAADTQYF
TGCAGCGCCGACACTGCCGCAGATACGCAGTATTTT
>TRBJ2-1|-|TRBV5-1|-
CASSLDRAAMMEFF
TGCGCCAGCAGCTTGGACAGGGCCGCCATGATGGAGTTCTTC
>TRBJ2-7|TRBD2|TRBV10-1|-
CASSESKGLAGVPYEQYF
TGCGCCAGCAGTGAGTCGAAGGGACTAGCGGGAGTACCCTACGAGCAGTACTTC
>TRBJ1-1|-|TRBV9|-
CASGRTSLTEAFF
TGTGCCAGCGGAAGGACTAGTCTGACTGAAGCTTTCTTT
>TRBJ1-2|-|TRBV2|-
CASSSELYGYTF
TGTGCCAGCAGTTCCGAGTTGTATGGCTACACCTTC
>TRBJ2-7|TRBD2|TRBV4-2|-
CASSQELAGFYEQYF
TGTGCCAGCAGCCAAGAACTAGCGGGTTTCTACGAGCAGTACTTC
>TRBJ2-5|-|TRBV28|-
CASSFSSGTTQYF
TGTGCCAGCAGTTTCTCGTCCGGGACGACCCAGTACTTC
>TRBJ2-1|-|TRBV6-5|-
CASPRHLGVYNEQFF
TGTGCCAGCCCCCGCCACCTAGGGGTATACAATGAGCAGTTCTTC
>TRBJ2-5|TRBD2|TRBV5-1|-
CASSFGGSPSETQYF
TGCGCCAGCAGCTTCGGGGGGAGCCCTAGCGAGACCCAGTACTTC
>TRBJ2-7|TRBD1|TRBV6-5|-
CASSPGTGIYEQYF
TGTGCCAGCAGCCCCGGGACAGGAATATACGAGCAGTACTTC
>TRBJ1-3|-|TRBV28|-
CASMFQAGNTIYF
TGTGCCAGCATGTTCCAGGCTGGAAACACCATATATTTT
>TRBJ2-3|-|TRBV5-5|once
CASSLDLGEGTDTQYF
TGTGCCAGCAGCTTGGATCTGGGCGAGGGCACAGATACGCAGTATTTT
>TRBJ2-2|-|TRBV7-2|-
CATSRGSSGTGELFF
TGTGCAACATCACGGGGGAGCAGTGGGACCGGGGAGCTGTTTTTT
>TRBJ1-1|-|TRBV11-2|-
CASSLPGSGTEAFF
TGTGCCAGCAGCTTACCAGGGAGCGGCACTGAAGCTTTCTTT
>TRBJ2-5|-|TRBV6-5|-
CASGHGRDETQYF
TGTGCCAGCGGCCACGGAAGGGACGAGACCCAGTACTTC
>TRBJ2-3|-|TRBV4-1|-
CASRTGIPHTDTQYF
TGCGCCAGCCGTACCGGGATTCCTCACACAGATACGCAGTATTTT
>TRBJ2-5|TRBD2|TRBV14|-
CASSQDGGLAQETQYF
TGTGCCAGCAGCCAAGACGGGGGACTAGCCCAAGAGACCCAGTACTTC
>TRBJ1-2|-|TRBV29-1|-
CSVVANYGYTF
TGCAGCGTTGTGGCAAACTATGGCTACACCTTC
>TRBJ2-5|-|TRBV28|-
CASSLAGRETQYF
TGTGCCAGCAGTTTAGCGGGACGGGAGACCCAGTACTTC
>TRBJ2-7|TRBD2|TRBV9|-
CASSVGDTLAGGPDEQYF
TGTGCCAGCAGCGTAGGGGACACGCTAGCGGGAGGGCCGGACGAGCAGTACTTC
>TRBJ2-2|-|TRBV28|-
CASSLELGTWGGELFF
TGTGCCAGCAGTTTAGAATTGGGGACTTGGGGCGGGGAGCTGTTTTTT
>TRBJ1-1|TRBD1|TRBV27|-
CASSRTGGTEAFF
TGTGCCAGCAGCCGGACAGGGGGAACTGAAGCTTTCTTT
>TRBJ2-7|TRBD1|TRBV6-5|-
CASSRQGFGYEQYF
TGTGCCAGCAGCCGACAGGGGTTCGGCTACGAGCAGTACTTC
>TRBJ2-1|-|TRBV7-2|-
CASSLAGGYNEQFF
TGTGCCAGCAGCTTAGCCGGCGGCTACAATGAGCAGTTCTTC
>TRBJ1-3|TRBD1|TRBV5-1|-
CASSLTGTGSRSTGNTIYF
TGCGCCAGCAGCCTGACCGGGACAGGGAGCCGTTCGACTGGAAACACCATATATTTT
>TRBJ2-3|-|TRBV9|-
CASSARTGTDTQYF
TGTGCCAGCAGCGCCCGGACTGGCACAGATACGCAGTATTTT
>TRBJ2-7|-|TRBV19|-
CASSPGGHYEQYF
TGTGCCAGTTCCCCGGGGGGCCACTACGAGCAGTACTTC
>TRBJ2-3|TRBD2|TRBV7-9|-
CASSSWTSGLLDTQYF
TGTGCCAGCAGCTCTTGGACTAGCGGGTTGTTAGATACGCAGTATTTT
>TRBJ2-3|TRBD2|TRBV5-6|-
CASSLGLAGGADTQYF
TGTGCCAGCAGCTTGGGACTAGCGGGAGGCGCAGATACGCAGTATTTT
>TRBJ2-5|-|TRBV7-6|-
CASSPWSSQETQYF
TGTGCCAGCAGCCCTTGGTCGAGCCAAGAGACCCAGTACTTC
>TRBJ1-3|-|TRBV9|-
CASSVASAGSFSGNTIYF
TGTGCCAGCAGCGTCGCATCGGCGGGGTCCTTCTCTGGAAACACCATATATTTT
>TRBJ1-3|-|TRBV18|medium-sized
CASSLRDHTIYF
TGTGCCAGCTCACTTAGGGATCACACCATATATTTT
>TRBJ1-6|-|TRBV4-3|-
CASSQANHNSPLHF
TGCGCCAGCAGCCAAGCTAATCATAATTCACCCCTCCACTTT
>TRBJ2-2|-|TRBV19|once
CASSGTVNTGELFF
TGTGCCAGCTCGGGGACTGTGAACACCGGGGAGCTGTTTTTT
>TRBJ1-5|-|TRBV2|-
CASSESRGLEGGQSNQPQHF
TGTGCCAGCAGTGAAAGCCGGGGCCTCGAAGGGGGGCAAAGCAATCAGCCCCAGCATTTT
>TRBJ1-4|-|TRBV28|-
CASTQGPGLKEKLFF
TGTGCCAGCACCCAAGGCCCGGGTTTGAAAGAAAAACTGTTTTTT